This is a list of T cell receptor beta chains from one sample in a study of graft-versus-host responses after intestinal transplantation. TCRdb's copy holds only in-frame clones and misses some; the assay was immunoSEQ multiplex PCR. The sample includes approximately 94,000 clones, over 75% of them seen just once. These receptors' antigens are unknown. The material was unstimulated CD4+ T cells sorted from spleen or lymph node cells, obtained before transplant. Every receptor here comes from a human donor who was the organ donor for an intestinal transplant. Each CDR3 is given with its conserved first and last residue. A D gene is named only where the DNA matches it firmly. Clone size is not always given. Where it is, it says once, few, many or a class for expanded clones.

j_gene	abundance	d_gene	v_gene	CDR3nt	CDR3aa
TRBJ2-7	few	.	TRBV19	TGTGCCAGTAGTAATACGGTAGGCTCCTACGAGCAGTACTTC	CASSNTVGSYEQYF
TRBJ2-3	.	.	TRBV18	TGTGCCAGCTCCCCCTCCCACACAGATACGCAGTATTTT	CASSPSHTDTQYF
TRBJ2-1	.	.	TRBV5-1	TGCGCCAGCAGCTTAGGGCAACGGAGCTCCCACAATGAACAGTTCTTC	CASSLGQRSSHNEQFF
TRBJ1-2	.	TRBD1	TRBV18	TGTGCCAGCTCACCGGACCCCATAATTACAGGGGGCATCGGCTACACCTTC	CASSPDPIITGGIGYTF
TRBJ2-3	.	.	TRBV30	TGTGCCTGGACCCCCGTCCGTAAGGGGGGGATATCAGATACGCAGTATTTT	CAWTPVRKGGISDTQYF
TRBJ1-6	.	.	TRBV30	TGTGCCTGGAAAGCTAAAGGGGGCTCCTATAATTCACCCCTCCACTTT	CAWKAKGGSYNSPLHF
TRBJ2-7	.	TRBD1	TRBV6-5	TGTGCCAGCAGTTACAACAGGGGGCACTACGAGCAGTACTTC	CASSYNRGHYEQYF
TRBJ2-3	.	.	TRBV7-3	TGTGCCAGCAGCTTAGTTTGGGGAGGGGGAGATACGCAGTATTTT	CASSLVWGGGDTQYF
TRBJ2-5	.	.	TRBV5-1	TGCGCCAGCAGCCCGGGGTTAACCGTCCAAGAGACCCAGTACTTC	CASSPGLTVQETQYF
TRBJ2-5	.	.	TRBV6-1	TGTGCCAGCAGTGAATTGAGAGAGACCCAGTACTTC	CASSELRETQYF
TRBJ2-3	few	.	TRBV9	TGTGCCAGCAGCGTAAACGTTGGCACAGATACGCAGTATTTT	CASSVNVGTDTQYF
TRBJ2-7	.	.	TRBV5-1	TGCGCCAGCAGCTTCGGGTCGAGTGGATCCTACGAGCAGTACTTC	CASSFGSSGSYEQYF
TRBJ1-1	.	.	TRBV5-1	TGCGCCAGCAGCTTGGGGCCCTACAGCTTCATGAACACTGAAGCTTTCTTT	CASSLGPYSFMNTEAFF
TRBJ2-5	.	TRBD1	TRBV6-1	TGTGCCAGCAAGGGACAGGGACTCCCGGAGACCCAGTACTTC	CASKGQGLPETQYF
TRBJ1-3	few	.	TRBV4-1	TGCGCCAGCAGCCAAGAAAGGAGATCTGGAAACACCATATATTTT	CASSQERRSGNTIYF
TRBJ1-3	.	.	TRBV6-1	TGTGCCAGCAGTGAAGGGGGGGGAGGAAACACCATATATTTT	CASSEGGGGNTIYF
TRBJ2-5	.	TRBD2	TRBV5-1	TGCGCCAGCAGCTTGGTCTCTAGCGGGGGGGAGACCCAGTACTTC	CASSLVSSGGETQYF